This T cell receptor (beta chain) emerged from a study of T cell repertoires in cytomegalovirus infection. Turning to the study itself: CMV infection and matching HLA type were both indicated by public TCR beta signatures.

TCRdb processed the reads anew with MiXCR; each CDR3 protein has one entry. The table has approximately 70,000 distinct CDR3 sequences, 22% seen once. The CDR3 covers 15 residues. V gave up 2 bases and J gave up 6 bases; unmatched junction bases: 7. This clonotype has more than one count but fewer than ten. Its specificity is not known. The rearrangement links TRBV12-3 or TRBV12-4 to TRBJ1-1; TRBD1 agrees at 9 bases. Sequencing input: PBMCs, sequenced either directly or after in vitro stimulation (not recorded which). The clonotype originates from a human donor in good health (CMV status not recorded). Some clones in this sample may be carry-over from other donors' samples. Written as DNA, the CDR3 is TGTGCCAGCAGTTTATTGGGACAGGGAGTTTCTGAAGCTTTCTTT. Protein product: CASSLLGQGVSEAFF.